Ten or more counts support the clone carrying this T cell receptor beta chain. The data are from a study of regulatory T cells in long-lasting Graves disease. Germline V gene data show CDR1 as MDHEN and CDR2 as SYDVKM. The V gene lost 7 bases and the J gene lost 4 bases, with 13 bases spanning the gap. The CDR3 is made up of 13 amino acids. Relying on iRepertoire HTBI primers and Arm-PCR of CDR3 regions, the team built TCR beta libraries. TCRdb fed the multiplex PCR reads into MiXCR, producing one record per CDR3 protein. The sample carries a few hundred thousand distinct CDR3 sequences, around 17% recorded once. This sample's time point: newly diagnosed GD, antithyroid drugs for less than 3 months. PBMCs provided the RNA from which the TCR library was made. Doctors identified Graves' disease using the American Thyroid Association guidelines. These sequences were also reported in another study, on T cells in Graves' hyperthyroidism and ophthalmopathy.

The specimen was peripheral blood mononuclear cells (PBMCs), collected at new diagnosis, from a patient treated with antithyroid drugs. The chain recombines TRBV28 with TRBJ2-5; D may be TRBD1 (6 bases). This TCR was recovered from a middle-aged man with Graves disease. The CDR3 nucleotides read TGTGCCAGCAATGGCAGGGGAAGAGAGACCCAGTACTTC. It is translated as CASNGRGRETQYF. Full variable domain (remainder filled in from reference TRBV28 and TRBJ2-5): DVKVTQSSRYLVKRTGEKVFLECVQDMDHENMFWYRQDPGLGLRLIYFSYDVKMKEKGDIPEGYSVSREKKERFSLILESASTNQTSMYLCASNGRGRETQYFGPGTRLLVL.